This entry describes one T cell receptor (beta chain). Its antigen is not identified. CDR3 length: 13 amino acids. Trimming pared 3 bases from V and 2 bases from J, leaving 7 bases between. In germline, CDR1 is ENHRY, CDR2 SYGVKD. These data originate in a study of T-cell reconstitution after alpha-beta-depleted transplantation in children. Study findings and constraints: At the one-year point after transplant, T-cell counts and TCRbeta diversity were found to come mostly from T cells that had been newly produced. Alpha-beta T cells about two months after transplant reportedly derived from several hundred expanded graft clones. Certain patients had high TCRbeta diversity at day 60, and it came from recipient T cells and thymic progenitors that survived.

Unique molecular identifiers were incorporated into the prepared TCRbeta library. Each CDR3 protein is one row after TCRdb ran MiXCR on the PCR reads. Of under 850,000 distinct CDR3 sequences listed, less than 15% are singletons. The input for sequencing was PBMCs, taken before TCRalphabeta/CD19-depleted stem cell transplant. This receptor was obtained from a girl aged 2-10 years with congenital amegakaryocytic thrombocytopenia, due to receive a stem cell transplant. The gene calls are TRBV10-3 and TRBJ1-1; the D is unclear. Written as DNA, the CDR3 is TGTGCCATCAGTGATTGGAGTAACACTGAAGCTTTCTTT. Protein: CAISDWSNTEAFF.